This T cell receptor (beta chain) was observed in a study of OX40 agonist ivuxolimab in advanced cancers. Study conclusions and caveats: Partial responders at 0.1-3.0 mg/kg had among the lowest clonal expansion. In the expanded peripheral T cells, antigen specificity was never determined.

Comments on this clone: The antigen remains undetermined.

Measured with immunoSEQ multiplex PCR; TCRdb has only the in-frame clones, and not every one. The table shows over 65,000 clones, with about 83% occurring only once. V was pared by 6 bases and J by 8 bases, with 11 bases between. Per germline, CDR1 DFQATT and CDR2 SNEGSKA (reference sequence). CDR3 length: 11 amino acids. V usage is TRBV20-1 and J usage is TRBJ2-1; perhaps TRBD2 as D (6 bases). The material was CD4+ or CD8+ T cells sorted from blood, obtained in a trial of the OX40 agonist ivuxolimab. The TCR comes from an adult with an advanced solid tumor such as melanoma, head and neck, liver or kidney cancer. DNA for the CDR3: TGCAGTGCCGCACCGGGGGATGAGCAGTTCTTC. It codes for CSAAPGDEQFF.